One sample yielded the 26 T cell receptor beta chains listed below, sequenced in a study of PD-L1 blockade in urothelial cancer. Specified time point: pretreatment peripheral blood. The method was immunoSEQ multiplex PCR; TCRdb's version includes in-frame clones alone and lacks a portion of them. The sample consists of 90,000 or so clones, nearly 90% of them appearing once. Material: PBMCs, obtained around atezolizumab (anti-PD-L1) treatment. The receptors stem from a man in his fifties or sixties with urothelial cancer.

The rearrangement links TRBV7-9 to TRBJ1-2; D not resolved. In germline, CDR1 is SEHNR, CDR2 FQNEAQ (reference sequence). Trimming shortened V by 5 bases and J by 0 bases, and 7 bases separated the two germline ends. The CDR3 totals 13 residues. CDR3 sequence (DNA): TGTGCCAGCAGCCACGGAGCTAACTATGGCTACACCTTC. Translating gives CASSHGANYGYTF.

V usage is TRBV4-2 and J usage is TRBJ2-5; TRBD2 agrees at 9 bases. The germline V gene has CDR1 LGHNA and CDR2 YNFKEQ. The CDR3 extends over 16 amino acids. The trim removed 2 bases at V and 5 bases at J, leaving 9 bases unmatched. CDR3 sequence: CASSQHAGLAQETQYF. CDR3 in DNA: TGTGCCAGCAGCCAACACGCGGGACTAGCCCAGGAGACCCAGTACTTC.

This clone was observed a single time. The chain employs TRBV5-5 and TRBJ2-3; 10 bases fit TRBD2. From germline, CDR1 is SGHKS and CDR2 YYEKEE (reference sequence). The CDR3 totals 16 residues. The ends lost 3 bases at V and 4 bases at J; junction bases unmatched: 8. As DNA, the CDR3 is TGTGCCAGCAGCTCCGGGAGCGGGAGGGCCGCAGATACGCAGTATTTT. Translated, it gives CASSSGSGRAADTQYF.

The chain uses TRBV7-2 and TRBJ2-1; 10 bases are shared with TRBD2. V lost 5 bases to trimming and J lost 3 bases; unmatched junction nucleotides: 13. The germline CDR1 and CDR2 sequences are SGHTA and FQGNSA. CDR3 length: 18 residues. The CDR3 sequence is CASSLVGSGGAVYNEQFF. The CDR3 region has the DNA TGTGCCAGCAGCCTGGTGGGAAGCGGGGGGGCAGTCTACAATGAGCAGTTCTTC. The variable domain in full, with the rest retrieved from reference TRBV7-2 and TRBJ2-1, is GAGVSQSPSNKVTEKGKDVELRCDPISGHTALYWYRQSLGQGLEFLIYFQGNSAPDKSGLPSDRFSAERTGGSVSTLTIQRTQQEDSAVYLCASSLVGSGGAVYNEQFFGPGTRLTVL.

This chain links TRBV6-1 with TRBJ1-5; D call uncertain. CDR1 and CDR2 from the germline V gene are MNHNS and SASEGT. The V gene lost 2 bases and the J gene lost 3 bases, with 17 bases spanning the gap. CDR3 length equals 17 residues. For the CDR3, the DNA is TGTGCCAGCAGTGAACAAAGGGAGGGAGGTAACAATCAGCCCCAGCATTTT. Its translation is CASSEQREGGNNQPQHF.

The chain employs TRBV29-1 and TRBJ1-2; 11 bases are a match to TRBD1. V was pared by 6 bases and J by 6 bases, with 15 bases of the junction left unmatched. The germline V gene has CDR1 SQVTM and CDR2 ANQGSEA. The CDR3 covers 16 residues. The CDR3, as DNA: TGCAGCGTGGAGGACAGGGGGCAAGTCCGATCGCATGGCTACACCTTC. Translating it yields CSVEDRGQVRSHGYTF.

The rearrangement links TRBV28 to TRBJ2-7, with 10 bases aligning to TRBD1. This CDR3 has 14 amino acids. Germline lookup yields CDR1 MDHEN and CDR2 SYDVKM. The V and J ends lost 3 bases and 6 bases, in that order; junction bases with no gene match: 5. CDR3 sequence (DNA): TGTGCCAGCAGTTTGGGACAGGGGCTTACCGAGCAGTACTTC. Translating gives CASSLGQGLTEQYF.

Only a few counts were recorded for this clone. The V call is TRBV6-1, the J call TRBJ2-7; 12 bases align to TRBD1. The CDR3 runs to 15 residues. J was trimmed by 5 bases and V by 6 bases; bases with no gene match: 8. CDR1 MNHNS and CDR2 SASEGT come from the germline V gene. CDR3 region: CASRKGQGAFDEQYF. CDR3 DNA sequence: TGTGCCAGCAGGAAGGGACAGGGGGCCTTTGACGAGCAGTACTTC.

CDR3 region: CASSLGIGGSQPQHF. The CDR3 nucleotides read TGCGCCAGCAGCTTGGGGATAGGGGGCAGTCAGCCCCAGCATTTT. The gene calls are TRBV5-1 and TRBJ1-5, with 7 bases that match TRBD1. The trim removed 0 bases at V and 6 bases at J, leaving 6 bases unmatched. Germline CDR1 and CDR2: SGHRS and YFSETQ. The CDR3 totals 15 residues.

This chain joins TRBV10-1 and TRBJ2-1; a weak D match, TRBD1 (7 bases). V was pared by 11 bases and J by 6 bases, with 17 bases between. Germline V gene lookup returns CDR1 WNHNN and CDR2 SYGVQD (reference sequence). The CDR3 is 13 amino acids. CDR3 nucleotide sequence: TGCGCCGGCACGCAGGGGGGCCTCAATGAGCAGTTCTTC. Encoded protein: CAGTQGGLNEQFF.

The J gene is TRBJ1-3, the V gene TRBV7-9; unclear D gene. V gave up 5 bases and J gave up 3 bases, with 17 bases separating them. The CDR3 length is 16 residues. Germline V CDR1 and CDR2: SEHNR, FQNEAQ (reference sequence). Here the CDR3 reads CASSQSGFDRGNTIYF. Written as DNA, the CDR3 is TGTGCCAGCAGCCAGAGCGGCTTTGACCGTGGAAACACCATATATTTT.

The chain joins TRBV7-2 to TRBJ2-5; TRBD2 is a possible D gene (5 bases). Trimming cost V 3 bases and J 5 bases, with 7 bases left between them. This CDR3 contains 12 residues. CDR1 and CDR2 (germline): SGHTA, FQGNSA. The CDR3 bases are TGTGCCAGCAGCTTTTCGGGGGAGACCCAGTACTTC. This codes for CASSFSGETQYF.

In its sample, this clone was seen once. The chain employs TRBV5-4 and TRBJ2-7, with 8 bases lining up with TRBD2. After removal of 0 bases from V and 5 bases from J, the junction contained 7 bases not matched to a gene. Germline lookup yields CDR1 SGHNT and CDR2 YYREEE (reference sequence). CDR3 size: 15 residues. CDR3 residues: CASSLGGTRRNEQYF. The CDR3 region has the DNA TGTGCCAGCAGCTTGGGGGGGACTAGACGGAACGAGCAGTACTTC.

V is TRBV11-3 and J is TRBJ1-2; 8 positions agree with TRBD1. Germline V gene data show CDR1 as SGHNT and CDR2 as YENEEA. After removal of 4 bases from V and 4 bases from J, the junction contained 5 bases not matched to a gene. The CDR3 is 14 residues long. CDR3 sequence reads: CASSSPGGSYGYTF. The CDR3 nucleotides read TGTGCCAGCAGCTCACCAGGGGGCAGCTATGGCTACACCTTC.

The V call is TRBV4-2, the J call TRBJ2-5; D might be TRBD1 (6 bases). CDR1 is LGHNA and CDR2 is YNFKEQ in the germline V gene. Between the trimmed V and J ends, which lost 0 bases and 4 bases, there was a span of 12 bases. The CDR3 spans 15 residues. DNA of the CDR3: TGTGCCAGCAGCCAAGATTCCGGCAGGGGAGAGACCCAGTACTTC. It translates to CASSQDSGRGETQYF.

The V call is TRBV9, the J call TRBJ2-3; 8 bases match TRBD1. This CDR3 is 14 amino acids long. The V segment lost 0 bases and the J segment 3 bases; nucleotides outside the gene matches: 0. In germline, CDR1 is SGDLS, CDR2 YYNGEE. As DNA, the CDR3 is TGTGCCAGCAGCGTAGGACAGGGGACAGATACGCAGTATTTT. This sequence encodes CASSVGQGTDTQYF.

This clone was observed a few times. This chain connects TRBV7-6 to TRBJ1-6; no firm D call. Trimming removed 3 bases at V and 6 bases at J, with 3 bases between. This CDR3 has 12 amino acids. Per the germline V gene, CDR1 is SGHVS and CDR2 is FNYEAQ. The CDR3 loop reads CASSLANSPLHF. DNA of the CDR3: TGTGCCAGCAGCTTGGCTAATTCACCCCTCCACTTT.

This chain joins TRBV9 and TRBJ2-1; 10 positions match TRBD2. Trimming removed 5 bases from V and 8 bases from J; junction bases left unmatched: 13. Germline values: CDR1 SGDLS, CDR2 YYNGEE. This CDR3 spans 16 amino acids. In DNA, the CDR3 is TGTGCCAGCAGTGTGGGAGCGGGAGGGGACCTCGATGAGCAGTTCTTC. This translates into CASSVGAGGDLDEQFF.

This clone was seen a handful of times. V gene TRBV5-6 combines with J gene TRBJ2-1; 9 bases align to TRBD1. CDR1 SGHDT and CDR2 YYEEEE come from the germline V gene. The V segment lost 2 bases and the J segment 7 bases; nucleotides outside the gene matches: 4. This CDR3 region has 14 residues. CDR3 in DNA: TGTGCCAGCAGCTTAGGACAGGGGTGGAATGAGCAGTTCTTC. It codes for CASSLGQGWNEQFF.

The J gene is TRBJ2-5, the V gene TRBV9; 13 bases align to TRBD2. The CDR3 totals 18 residues. Germline CDR1 reads SGDLS; CDR2 reads YYNGEE. The V segment lost 0 bases and the J segment 5 bases; nucleotides outside the gene matches: 10. The DNA of the CDR3 is TGTGCCAGCAGCGTAGGTAGGACTAGCGGGGGTACCGGGGAGACCCAGTACTTC. This codes for CASSVGRTSGGTGETQYF.

Only one count was recorded for this clone. The chain is built from TRBV28 and TRBJ1-5, with 7 bases lining up with TRBD1. The CDR3 is made up of 17 amino acids. The germline CDR1 and CDR2 sequences are MDHEN and SYDVKM. J was trimmed by 2 bases and V by 1 base; bases with no gene match: 8. The CDR3 nucleotides read TGTGCCAGCAGTTTATTACAGGACAGGTTCGGCAATCAGCCCCAGCATTTT. Protein: CASSLLQDRFGNQPQHF.

The genes are TRBV4-1 and TRBJ2-2; TRBD2 matches 13 bases. The CDR3 contains 17 residues. V shed 4 bases, J shed 8 bases, and the junction held 10 bases outside the gene matches. Germline CDR1 is MGHRA and CDR2 is YSYEKL. The CDR3 bases are TGCGCCAGCAGCCGCATAAGACTAGCGGGGGGTACGGGGGAGCTGTTTTTT. Translation gives CASSRIRLAGGTGELFF.

V usage is TRBV6-6 and J usage is TRBJ1-5; 7 bases agree with TRBD1. Germline loops: CDR1 MNHNY, CDR2 SVGAGI (reference sequence). Losses at the gene ends were 5 bases for V and 9 bases for J; bases not matched to a gene: 10. The CDR3 contains 14 residues. The CDR3 coding sequence is TGTGCCAGCAGTGGTCGGGACAGCTTTCCGCCCCAGCATTTT. This sequence encodes CASSGRDSFPPQHF.

The rearrangement joins TRBV11-3 to TRBJ2-3, with TRBD2 matching over 8 bases. Germline CDR1 SGHNT, CDR2 YENEEA. Trimming at V came to 2 bases and at J to 5 bases, leaving 3 bases not matched to a gene. The CDR3 loop spans 14 amino acids. Here the CDR3 DNA reads TGTGCCAGCAGCTTAAGGGGACTAGAAGATACGCAGTATTTT. This translates into CASSLRGLEDTQYF.

The DNA for the CDR3 is TGTGCCAGCAGCGGCCTCGGCCGGGGTTACGAGCAGTACTTC. Encoded protein: CASSGLGRGYEQYF. V is TRBV7-8 and J is TRBJ2-5; weak D call: TRBD2 (5 bases). The tail of the sequence fits TRBJ2-7 better, so the J call may be wrong. Germline V gene sequence: CDR1 SGHVS, CDR2 FQNEAQ. The CDR3 length is 14 residues.

This clone showed up just once. The rearrangement uses TRBV7-9 and TRBJ2-5; tentatively, D is TRBD2 (6 bases). V was clipped by 8 bases and J by 5 bases, with 18 bases between them. The germline CDR1 and CDR2 sequences are SEHNR and FQNEAQ (reference sequence). There are 14 residues in the CDR3. CDR3 in amino acids: CASSLAGLAETQYF. The CDR3 DNA reads as TGTGCCAGCTCGTTGGCGGGGTTGGCGGAGACCCAGTACTTC.